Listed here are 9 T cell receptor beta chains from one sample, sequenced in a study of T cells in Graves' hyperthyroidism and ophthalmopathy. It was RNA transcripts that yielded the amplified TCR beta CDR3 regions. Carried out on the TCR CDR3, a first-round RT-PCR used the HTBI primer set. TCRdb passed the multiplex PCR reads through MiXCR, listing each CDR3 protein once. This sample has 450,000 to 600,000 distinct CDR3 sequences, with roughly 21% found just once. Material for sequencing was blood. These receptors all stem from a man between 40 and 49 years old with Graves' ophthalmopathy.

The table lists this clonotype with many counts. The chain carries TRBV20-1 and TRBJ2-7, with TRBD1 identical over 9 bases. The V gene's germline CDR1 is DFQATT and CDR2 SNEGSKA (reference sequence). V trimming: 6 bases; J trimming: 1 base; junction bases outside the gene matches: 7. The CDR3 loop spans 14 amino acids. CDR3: CSARVGTGSYEQYF. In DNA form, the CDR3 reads TGCAGTGCCCGAGTTGGGACAGGGTCCTACGAGCAGTACTTC.

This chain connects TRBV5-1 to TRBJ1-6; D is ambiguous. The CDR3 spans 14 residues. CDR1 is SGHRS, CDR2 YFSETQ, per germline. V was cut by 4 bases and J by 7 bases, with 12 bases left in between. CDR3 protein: CASSPEARNSPLHF. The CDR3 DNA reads TGCGCCAGCAGCCCCGAGGCGAGGAATTCACCCCTCCACTTT. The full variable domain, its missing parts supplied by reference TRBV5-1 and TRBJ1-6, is KAGVTQTPRYLIKTRGQQVTLSCSPISGHRSVSWYQQTPGQGLQFLFEYFSETQRNKGNFPGRFSGRQFSNSRSEMNVSTLELGDSALYLCASSPEARNSPLHFGNGTRLTVT.

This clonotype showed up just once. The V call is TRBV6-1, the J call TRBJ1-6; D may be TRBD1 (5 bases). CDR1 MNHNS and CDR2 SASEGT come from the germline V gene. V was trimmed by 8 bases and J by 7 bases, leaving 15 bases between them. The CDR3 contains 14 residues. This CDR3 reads CASANQGGNSPLHF. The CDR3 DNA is TGTGCCAGCGCTAATCAGGGTGGGAATTCACCCCTCCACTTT.

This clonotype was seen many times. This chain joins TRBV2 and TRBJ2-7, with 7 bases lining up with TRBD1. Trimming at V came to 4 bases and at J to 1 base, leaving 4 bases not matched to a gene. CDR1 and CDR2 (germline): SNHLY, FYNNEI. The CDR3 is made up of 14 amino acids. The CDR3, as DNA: TGTGCCAGCAGTGTTACAGGGGTTTCCTACGAGCAGTACTTC. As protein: CASSVTGVSYEQYF.

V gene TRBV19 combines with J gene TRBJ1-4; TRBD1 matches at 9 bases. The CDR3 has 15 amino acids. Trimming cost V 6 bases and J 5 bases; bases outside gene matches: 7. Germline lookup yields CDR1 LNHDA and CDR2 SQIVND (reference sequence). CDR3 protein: CASRPMDRGNEKLFF. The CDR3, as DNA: TGTGCCAGTAGACCAATGGACAGGGGCAATGAAAAACTGTTTTTT. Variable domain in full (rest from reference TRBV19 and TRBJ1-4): DGGITQSPKYLFRKEGQNVTLSCEQNLNHDAMYWYRQDPGQGLRLIYYSQIVNDFQKGDIAEGYSVSREKKESFPLTVTSAQKNPTAFYLCASRPMDRGNEKLFFGSGTQLSVL.

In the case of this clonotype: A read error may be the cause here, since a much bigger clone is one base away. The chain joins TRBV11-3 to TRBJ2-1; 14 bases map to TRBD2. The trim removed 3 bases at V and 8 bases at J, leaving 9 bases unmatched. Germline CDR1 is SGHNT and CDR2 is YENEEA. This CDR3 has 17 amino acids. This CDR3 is CASSFGTSGRIGDEQFF. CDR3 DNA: TGTGCCAGCAGCTTCGGGACTAGCGGGAGAATAGGCGATGAGCAGTTCTTC.

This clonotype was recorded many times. CDR3 DNA: TGTGCCAGCGGGACGGGGGCCCGAGATACGCAGTATTTT. Translated, it gives CASGTGARDTQYF. This chain links TRBV7-8 with TRBJ2-3; perhaps D is TRBD1 or TRBD2 (6 bases each). The ends were cut back, 8 bases at V and 5 bases at J, with 14 bases in the middle. The CDR3 runs to 13 residues. CDR1 SGHVS and CDR2 FQNEAQ come from the germline V gene. Together with reference TRBV7-8 and TRBJ2-3, the CDR3 gives the full variable domain: GAGVSQSPRYKVAKRGQDVALRCDPISGHVSLFWYQQALGQGPEFLTYFQNEAQLDKSGLPSDRFFAERPEGSVSTLKIQRTQQEDSAVYLCASGTGARDTQYFGPGTRLTVL.

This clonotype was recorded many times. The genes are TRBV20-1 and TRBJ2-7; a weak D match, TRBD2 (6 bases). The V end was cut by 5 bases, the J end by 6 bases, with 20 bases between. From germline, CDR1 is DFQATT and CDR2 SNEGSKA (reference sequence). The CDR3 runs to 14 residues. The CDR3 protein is CSASAGGTVREQYF. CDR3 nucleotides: TGCAGTGCTTCCGCCGGGGGTACGGTACGCGAGCAGTACTTC.

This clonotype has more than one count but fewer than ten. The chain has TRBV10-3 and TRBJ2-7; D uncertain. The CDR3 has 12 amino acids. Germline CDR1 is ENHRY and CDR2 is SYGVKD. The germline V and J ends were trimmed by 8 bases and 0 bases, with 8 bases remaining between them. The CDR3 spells CAIRDSSYEQYF. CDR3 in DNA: TGTGCCATCCGAGACTCCTCCTACGAGCAGTACTTC.